What follows describes a single T cell receptor (beta chain). Libraries were prepared by immunoSEQ multiplex PCR; TCRdb keeps only in-frame clonotypes and omits some of them. The data contain hundreds of thousands of clones, 85% to 90% of them singletons. The data belong to a study of blood T cell repertoires in COVID-19. The CDR3 sequence is 12 residues long. J was trimmed by 9 bases and V by 6 bases; bases with no gene match: 5. Germline CDR1 is MNHNY and CDR2 is SVGAGI (reference sequence). This clonotype originated in a woman in her 40s who had recovered from COVID-19. What was sequenced was peripheral blood. The rearrangement links TRBV6-6 to TRBJ1-1; 9 positions agree with TRBD1. CDR3 DNA sequence: TGTGCCAGCAGCCGCGGGACAGGGCAAGCTTTCTTT. Encoded protein: CASSRGTGQAFF.